This TCR beta chain was captured in a study of Graves' ophthalmopathy and Graves' hyperthyroidism. Whole-study context: Peripheral blood collection took place at initial diagnosis, before any treatment.

With 0 bases clipped from V and 0 bases from J, the junction kept 7 bases outside the gene matches. CDR3 length: 16 residues. From germline, CDR1 is DFQATT and CDR2 SNEGSKA (reference sequence). Exclusion covered patients with other autoimmune diseases or uncontrolled infections (as well as pregnancy or lactation). The study amplified TCR beta CDR3 regions using RNA transcripts. First-round RT-PCR relied on HTBI primers, and a second-round multiplex PCR came next. MiXCR was run by TCRdb on the multiplex PCR reads, yielding one entry per CDR3 protein. The table shows tens of thousands of distinct CDR3 sequences, with approximately 50% occurring only once.

The receptor's source is an adult woman with Graves' ophthalmopathy. The specimen was peripheral blood. The rearrangement links TRBV20-1 to TRBJ1-1; 7 positions match TRBD1. Written as DNA, the CDR3 is TGCAGTGCTAGAGATGGACAGGATCTAATGAACACTGAAGCTTTCTTT. Protein product: CSARDGQDLMNTEAFF.